Listed here is a single TCR beta chain. Germline CDR1 LNHDA, CDR2 SQIVND (reference sequence). The CDR3 totals 14 residues. With V trimmed by 6 bases and J by 0 bases, 4 bases remained unmatched. These data are taken from a study of cytomegalovirus exposure and HLA in healthy donors. The PCR was carried out with 60 Vbeta primers and 13 Jbeta primers. Assay: immunoSEQ multiplex PCR; the TCRdb copy retains only in-frame clones and omits some. The sample contains 200,000 to 250,000 clones, more than 85% of which appear only once. The TCR sequence derives from a young woman in good health and CMV-seronegative. The sequenced sample was PBMCs. The gene calls are TRBV19 and TRBJ1-1; TRBD1 matches at 7 bases. The CDR3 coding sequence is TGTGCCAGTAGCTCGGGACAGATGAACACTGAAGCTTTCTTT. Translated: CASSSGQMNTEAFF.